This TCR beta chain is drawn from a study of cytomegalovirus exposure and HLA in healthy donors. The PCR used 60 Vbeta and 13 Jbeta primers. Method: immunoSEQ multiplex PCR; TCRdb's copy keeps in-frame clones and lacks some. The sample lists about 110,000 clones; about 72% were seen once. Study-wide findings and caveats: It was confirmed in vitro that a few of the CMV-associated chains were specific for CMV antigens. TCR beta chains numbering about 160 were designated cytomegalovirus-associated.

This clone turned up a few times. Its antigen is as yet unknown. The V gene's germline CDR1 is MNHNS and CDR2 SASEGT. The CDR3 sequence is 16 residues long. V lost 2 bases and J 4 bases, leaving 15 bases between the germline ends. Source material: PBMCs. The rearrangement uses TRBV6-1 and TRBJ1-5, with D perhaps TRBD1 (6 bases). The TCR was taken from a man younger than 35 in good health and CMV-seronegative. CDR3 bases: TGTGCCAGCAGTGAATGGGGGCAGGGTGGGAATCAGCCCCAGCATTTT. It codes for CASSEWGQGGNQPQHF.